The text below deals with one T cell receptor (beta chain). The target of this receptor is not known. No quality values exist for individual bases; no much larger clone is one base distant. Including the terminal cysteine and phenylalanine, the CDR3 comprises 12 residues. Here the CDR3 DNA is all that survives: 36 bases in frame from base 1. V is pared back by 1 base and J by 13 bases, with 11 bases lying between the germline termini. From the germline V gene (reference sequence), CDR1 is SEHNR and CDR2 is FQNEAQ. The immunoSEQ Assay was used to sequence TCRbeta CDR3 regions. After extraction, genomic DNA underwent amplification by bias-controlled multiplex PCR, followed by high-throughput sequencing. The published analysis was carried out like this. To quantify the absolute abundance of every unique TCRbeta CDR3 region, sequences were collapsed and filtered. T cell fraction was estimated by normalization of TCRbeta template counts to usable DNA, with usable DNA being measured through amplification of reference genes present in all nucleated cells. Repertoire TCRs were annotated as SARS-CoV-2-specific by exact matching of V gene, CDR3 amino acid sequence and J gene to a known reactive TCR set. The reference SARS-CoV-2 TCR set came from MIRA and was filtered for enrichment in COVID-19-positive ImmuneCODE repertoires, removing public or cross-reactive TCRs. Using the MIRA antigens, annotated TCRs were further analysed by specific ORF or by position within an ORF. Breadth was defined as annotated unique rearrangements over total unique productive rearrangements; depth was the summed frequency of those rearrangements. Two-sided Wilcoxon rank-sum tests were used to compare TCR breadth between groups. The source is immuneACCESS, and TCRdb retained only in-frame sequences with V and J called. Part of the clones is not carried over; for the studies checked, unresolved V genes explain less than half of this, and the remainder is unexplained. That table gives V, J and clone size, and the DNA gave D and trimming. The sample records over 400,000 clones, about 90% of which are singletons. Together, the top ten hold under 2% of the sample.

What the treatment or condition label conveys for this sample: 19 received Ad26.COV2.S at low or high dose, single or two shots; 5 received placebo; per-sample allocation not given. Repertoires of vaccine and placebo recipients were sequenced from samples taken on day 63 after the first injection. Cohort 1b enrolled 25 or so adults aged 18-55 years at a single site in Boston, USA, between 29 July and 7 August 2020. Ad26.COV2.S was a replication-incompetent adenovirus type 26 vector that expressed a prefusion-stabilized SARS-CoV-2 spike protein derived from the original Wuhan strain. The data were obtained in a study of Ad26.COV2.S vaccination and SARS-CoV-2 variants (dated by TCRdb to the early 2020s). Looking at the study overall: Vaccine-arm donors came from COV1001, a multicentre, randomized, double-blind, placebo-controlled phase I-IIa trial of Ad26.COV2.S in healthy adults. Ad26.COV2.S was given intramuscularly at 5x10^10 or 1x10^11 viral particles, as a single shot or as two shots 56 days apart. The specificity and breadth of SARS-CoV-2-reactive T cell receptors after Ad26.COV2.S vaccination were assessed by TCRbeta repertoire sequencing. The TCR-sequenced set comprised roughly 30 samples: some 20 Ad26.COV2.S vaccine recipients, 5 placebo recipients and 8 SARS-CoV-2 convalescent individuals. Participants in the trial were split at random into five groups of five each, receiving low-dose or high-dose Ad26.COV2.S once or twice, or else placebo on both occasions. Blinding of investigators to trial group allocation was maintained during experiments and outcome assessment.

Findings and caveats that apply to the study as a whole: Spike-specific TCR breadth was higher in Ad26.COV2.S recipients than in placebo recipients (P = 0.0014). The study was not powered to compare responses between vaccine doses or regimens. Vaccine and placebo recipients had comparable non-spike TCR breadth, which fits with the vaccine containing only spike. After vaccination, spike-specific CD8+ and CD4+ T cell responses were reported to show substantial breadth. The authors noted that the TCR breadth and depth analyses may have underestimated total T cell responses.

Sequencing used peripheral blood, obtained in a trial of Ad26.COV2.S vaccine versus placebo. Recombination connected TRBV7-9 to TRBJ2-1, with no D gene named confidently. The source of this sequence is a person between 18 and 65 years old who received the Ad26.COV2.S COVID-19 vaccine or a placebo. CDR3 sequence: CASSLESGSQFF. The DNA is TGTGCCAGCAGCTTAGAATCGGGCAGCCAGTTCTTC.